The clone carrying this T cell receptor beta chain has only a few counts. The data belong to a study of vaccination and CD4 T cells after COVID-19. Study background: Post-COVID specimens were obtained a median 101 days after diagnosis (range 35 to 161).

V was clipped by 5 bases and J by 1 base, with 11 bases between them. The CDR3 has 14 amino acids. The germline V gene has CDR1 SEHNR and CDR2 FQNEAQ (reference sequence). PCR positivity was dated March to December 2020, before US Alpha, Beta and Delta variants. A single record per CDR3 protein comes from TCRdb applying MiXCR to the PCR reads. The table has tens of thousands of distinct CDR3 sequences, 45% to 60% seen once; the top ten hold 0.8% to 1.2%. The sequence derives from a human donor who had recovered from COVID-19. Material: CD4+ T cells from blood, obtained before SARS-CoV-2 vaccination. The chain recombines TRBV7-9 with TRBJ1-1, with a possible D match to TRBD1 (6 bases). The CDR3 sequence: CASSTRQENTEAFF. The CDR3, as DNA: TGTGCCAGCAGCACCCGACAGGAGAACACTGAAGCTTTCTTT.